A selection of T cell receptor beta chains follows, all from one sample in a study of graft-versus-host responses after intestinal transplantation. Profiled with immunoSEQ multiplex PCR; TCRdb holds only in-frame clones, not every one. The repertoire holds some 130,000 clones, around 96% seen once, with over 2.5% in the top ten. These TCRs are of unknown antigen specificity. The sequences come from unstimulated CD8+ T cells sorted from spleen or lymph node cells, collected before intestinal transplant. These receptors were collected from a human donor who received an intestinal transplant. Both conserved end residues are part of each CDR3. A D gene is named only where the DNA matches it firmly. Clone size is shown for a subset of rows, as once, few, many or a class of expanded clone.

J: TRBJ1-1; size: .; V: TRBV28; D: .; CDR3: CASSSVNTEAFF; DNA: TGTGCCAGCAGCTCGGTGAACACTGAAGCTTTCTTT
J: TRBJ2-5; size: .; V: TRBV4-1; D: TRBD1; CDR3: CASSQGTGGFMETQYF; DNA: TGCGCCAGCAGCCAAGGAACAGGGGGCTTTATGGAAACCCAGTACTTC
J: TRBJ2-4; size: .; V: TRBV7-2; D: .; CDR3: CASSLGQGGDKNIQYF; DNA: TGTGCCAGCAGCTTAGGTCAGGGAGGTGACAAAAACATTCAGTACTTC
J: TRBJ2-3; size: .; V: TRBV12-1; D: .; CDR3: CASRLNGTSGRAGVGADTQYF; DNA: TGTGCCAGCAGATTAAACGGGACTAGCGGGAGGGCCGGTGTGGGGGCAGATACGCAGTATTTT
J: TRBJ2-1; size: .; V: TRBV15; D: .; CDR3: CATEGVNEQFF; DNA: TGTGCCACCGAGGGTGTCAATGAGCAGTTCTTC
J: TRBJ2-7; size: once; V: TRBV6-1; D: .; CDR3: CASSVKPVGAYEQYF; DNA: TGTGCCAGCAGTGTAAAACCCGTAGGGGCCTACGAGCAGTACTTC
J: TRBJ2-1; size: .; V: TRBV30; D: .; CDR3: CAWRGQSSYNEQFF; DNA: TGTGCCTGGAGAGGCCAGAGCTCCTACAATGAGCAGTTCTTC
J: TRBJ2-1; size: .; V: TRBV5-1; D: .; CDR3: CASSTGELRNEQFF; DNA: TGCGCCAGCAGTACGGGGGAGTTAAGGAATGAGCAGTTCTTC
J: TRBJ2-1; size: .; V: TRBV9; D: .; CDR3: CASSLAASYNEQFF; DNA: TGTGCCAGCAGTTTAGCGGCCTCCTACAATGAGCAGTTCTTC
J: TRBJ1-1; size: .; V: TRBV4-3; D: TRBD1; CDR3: CASRRTGRSEAFF; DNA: TGCGCCAGCAGACGGACAGGGAGATCCGAAGCTTTCTTT
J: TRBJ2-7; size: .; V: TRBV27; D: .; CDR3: CASSLISNYEQYF; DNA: TGTGCCAGCAGTTTGATTAGTAACTACGAGCAGTACTTC
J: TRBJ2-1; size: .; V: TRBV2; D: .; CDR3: CASSEASAYNEQFF; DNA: TGTGCCAGCAGTGAAGCTAGCGCCTACAATGAGCAGTTCTTC
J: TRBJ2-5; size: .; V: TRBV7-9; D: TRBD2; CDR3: CASSRLAGGLETQYF; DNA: TGTGCCAGCAGTAGACTAGCGGGAGGGCTGGAGACCCAGTACTTC
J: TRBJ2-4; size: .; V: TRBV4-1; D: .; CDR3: CASSPGRGLAKNIQYF; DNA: TGCGCCAGCAGCCCTGGTAGGGGGTTAGCCAAAAACATTCAGTACTTC
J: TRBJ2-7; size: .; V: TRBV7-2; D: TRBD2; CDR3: CASSPTSGSRYEQYF; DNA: TGTGCCAGCAGCCCAACTAGCGGGAGTAGGTACGAGCAGTACTTC
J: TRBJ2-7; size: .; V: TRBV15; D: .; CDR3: CAVGGEDSYEQYF; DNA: TGTGCTGTCGGCGGGGAGGACTCATACGAGCAGTACTTC
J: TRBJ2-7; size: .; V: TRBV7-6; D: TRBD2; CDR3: CASSLGGSLAGPTYEQYF; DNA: TGTGCCAGCAGCTTGGGGGGGAGTCTAGCGGGACCTACCTACGAGCAGTACTTC
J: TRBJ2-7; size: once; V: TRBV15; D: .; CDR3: CATSRDGGELNEQYF; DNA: TGTGCCACCAGCAGAGATGGGGGAGAGCTGAACGAGCAGTACTTC
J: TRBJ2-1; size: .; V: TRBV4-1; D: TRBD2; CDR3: CASSRLAGEISNEQFF; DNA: TGCGCCAGCAGCCGGTTAGCGGGAGAAATAAGTAATGAGCAGTTCTTC
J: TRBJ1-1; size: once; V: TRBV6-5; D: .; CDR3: CASSQSGGLNPEAFF; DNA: TGTGCCAGCAGTCAGTCCGGGGGTTTGAACCCTGAAGCTTTCTTT
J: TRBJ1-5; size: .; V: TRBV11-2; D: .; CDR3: CASSLVVNQPQHF; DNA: TGTGCCAGCAGCTTAGTGGTTAACCAGCCCCAGCATTTT
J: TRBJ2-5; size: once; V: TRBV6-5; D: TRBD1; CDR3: CASSYSQGAGETQYF; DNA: TGTGCCAGCAGTTACTCCCAGGGGGCAGGCGAGACCCAGTACTTC
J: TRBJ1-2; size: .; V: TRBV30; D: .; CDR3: CAWTEIRGSYTF; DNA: TGTGCCTGGACCGAGATCCGGGGCAGCTACACCTTC
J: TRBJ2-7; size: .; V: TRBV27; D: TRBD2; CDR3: CASSFSGTSGSRSYEQYF; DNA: TGTGCCAGCAGTTTCTCCGGGACTAGCGGGAGTCGGTCCTACGAGCAGTACTTC
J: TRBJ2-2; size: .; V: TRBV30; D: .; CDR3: CAWSLGGPGELFF; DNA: TGTGCCTGGAGTTTAGGGGGTCCCGGGGAGCTGTTTTTT
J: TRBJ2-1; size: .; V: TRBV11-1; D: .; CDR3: CASSFPPSSEQFF; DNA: TGTGCCAGCAGCTTCCCCCCAAGTTCTGAGCAGTTCTTC
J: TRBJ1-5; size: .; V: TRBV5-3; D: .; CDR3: CARNFDRLEHF; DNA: TGTGCCAGAAACTTTGACCGGTTGGAGCATTTT
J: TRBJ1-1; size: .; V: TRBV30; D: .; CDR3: CAWSVGVAYTEAFF; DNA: TGTGCCTGGAGTGTTGGGGTGGCCTACACTGAAGCTTTCTTT
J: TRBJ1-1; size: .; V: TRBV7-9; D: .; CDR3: CASSFFGQNTEAFF; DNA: TGTGCCAGCAGCTTTTTCGGACAGAACACTGAAGCTTTCTTT
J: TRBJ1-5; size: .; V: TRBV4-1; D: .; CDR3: CASSHYVGLGQPQHF; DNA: TGCGCCAGCAGCCACTACGTCGGGCTGGGACAGCCCCAGCATTTT